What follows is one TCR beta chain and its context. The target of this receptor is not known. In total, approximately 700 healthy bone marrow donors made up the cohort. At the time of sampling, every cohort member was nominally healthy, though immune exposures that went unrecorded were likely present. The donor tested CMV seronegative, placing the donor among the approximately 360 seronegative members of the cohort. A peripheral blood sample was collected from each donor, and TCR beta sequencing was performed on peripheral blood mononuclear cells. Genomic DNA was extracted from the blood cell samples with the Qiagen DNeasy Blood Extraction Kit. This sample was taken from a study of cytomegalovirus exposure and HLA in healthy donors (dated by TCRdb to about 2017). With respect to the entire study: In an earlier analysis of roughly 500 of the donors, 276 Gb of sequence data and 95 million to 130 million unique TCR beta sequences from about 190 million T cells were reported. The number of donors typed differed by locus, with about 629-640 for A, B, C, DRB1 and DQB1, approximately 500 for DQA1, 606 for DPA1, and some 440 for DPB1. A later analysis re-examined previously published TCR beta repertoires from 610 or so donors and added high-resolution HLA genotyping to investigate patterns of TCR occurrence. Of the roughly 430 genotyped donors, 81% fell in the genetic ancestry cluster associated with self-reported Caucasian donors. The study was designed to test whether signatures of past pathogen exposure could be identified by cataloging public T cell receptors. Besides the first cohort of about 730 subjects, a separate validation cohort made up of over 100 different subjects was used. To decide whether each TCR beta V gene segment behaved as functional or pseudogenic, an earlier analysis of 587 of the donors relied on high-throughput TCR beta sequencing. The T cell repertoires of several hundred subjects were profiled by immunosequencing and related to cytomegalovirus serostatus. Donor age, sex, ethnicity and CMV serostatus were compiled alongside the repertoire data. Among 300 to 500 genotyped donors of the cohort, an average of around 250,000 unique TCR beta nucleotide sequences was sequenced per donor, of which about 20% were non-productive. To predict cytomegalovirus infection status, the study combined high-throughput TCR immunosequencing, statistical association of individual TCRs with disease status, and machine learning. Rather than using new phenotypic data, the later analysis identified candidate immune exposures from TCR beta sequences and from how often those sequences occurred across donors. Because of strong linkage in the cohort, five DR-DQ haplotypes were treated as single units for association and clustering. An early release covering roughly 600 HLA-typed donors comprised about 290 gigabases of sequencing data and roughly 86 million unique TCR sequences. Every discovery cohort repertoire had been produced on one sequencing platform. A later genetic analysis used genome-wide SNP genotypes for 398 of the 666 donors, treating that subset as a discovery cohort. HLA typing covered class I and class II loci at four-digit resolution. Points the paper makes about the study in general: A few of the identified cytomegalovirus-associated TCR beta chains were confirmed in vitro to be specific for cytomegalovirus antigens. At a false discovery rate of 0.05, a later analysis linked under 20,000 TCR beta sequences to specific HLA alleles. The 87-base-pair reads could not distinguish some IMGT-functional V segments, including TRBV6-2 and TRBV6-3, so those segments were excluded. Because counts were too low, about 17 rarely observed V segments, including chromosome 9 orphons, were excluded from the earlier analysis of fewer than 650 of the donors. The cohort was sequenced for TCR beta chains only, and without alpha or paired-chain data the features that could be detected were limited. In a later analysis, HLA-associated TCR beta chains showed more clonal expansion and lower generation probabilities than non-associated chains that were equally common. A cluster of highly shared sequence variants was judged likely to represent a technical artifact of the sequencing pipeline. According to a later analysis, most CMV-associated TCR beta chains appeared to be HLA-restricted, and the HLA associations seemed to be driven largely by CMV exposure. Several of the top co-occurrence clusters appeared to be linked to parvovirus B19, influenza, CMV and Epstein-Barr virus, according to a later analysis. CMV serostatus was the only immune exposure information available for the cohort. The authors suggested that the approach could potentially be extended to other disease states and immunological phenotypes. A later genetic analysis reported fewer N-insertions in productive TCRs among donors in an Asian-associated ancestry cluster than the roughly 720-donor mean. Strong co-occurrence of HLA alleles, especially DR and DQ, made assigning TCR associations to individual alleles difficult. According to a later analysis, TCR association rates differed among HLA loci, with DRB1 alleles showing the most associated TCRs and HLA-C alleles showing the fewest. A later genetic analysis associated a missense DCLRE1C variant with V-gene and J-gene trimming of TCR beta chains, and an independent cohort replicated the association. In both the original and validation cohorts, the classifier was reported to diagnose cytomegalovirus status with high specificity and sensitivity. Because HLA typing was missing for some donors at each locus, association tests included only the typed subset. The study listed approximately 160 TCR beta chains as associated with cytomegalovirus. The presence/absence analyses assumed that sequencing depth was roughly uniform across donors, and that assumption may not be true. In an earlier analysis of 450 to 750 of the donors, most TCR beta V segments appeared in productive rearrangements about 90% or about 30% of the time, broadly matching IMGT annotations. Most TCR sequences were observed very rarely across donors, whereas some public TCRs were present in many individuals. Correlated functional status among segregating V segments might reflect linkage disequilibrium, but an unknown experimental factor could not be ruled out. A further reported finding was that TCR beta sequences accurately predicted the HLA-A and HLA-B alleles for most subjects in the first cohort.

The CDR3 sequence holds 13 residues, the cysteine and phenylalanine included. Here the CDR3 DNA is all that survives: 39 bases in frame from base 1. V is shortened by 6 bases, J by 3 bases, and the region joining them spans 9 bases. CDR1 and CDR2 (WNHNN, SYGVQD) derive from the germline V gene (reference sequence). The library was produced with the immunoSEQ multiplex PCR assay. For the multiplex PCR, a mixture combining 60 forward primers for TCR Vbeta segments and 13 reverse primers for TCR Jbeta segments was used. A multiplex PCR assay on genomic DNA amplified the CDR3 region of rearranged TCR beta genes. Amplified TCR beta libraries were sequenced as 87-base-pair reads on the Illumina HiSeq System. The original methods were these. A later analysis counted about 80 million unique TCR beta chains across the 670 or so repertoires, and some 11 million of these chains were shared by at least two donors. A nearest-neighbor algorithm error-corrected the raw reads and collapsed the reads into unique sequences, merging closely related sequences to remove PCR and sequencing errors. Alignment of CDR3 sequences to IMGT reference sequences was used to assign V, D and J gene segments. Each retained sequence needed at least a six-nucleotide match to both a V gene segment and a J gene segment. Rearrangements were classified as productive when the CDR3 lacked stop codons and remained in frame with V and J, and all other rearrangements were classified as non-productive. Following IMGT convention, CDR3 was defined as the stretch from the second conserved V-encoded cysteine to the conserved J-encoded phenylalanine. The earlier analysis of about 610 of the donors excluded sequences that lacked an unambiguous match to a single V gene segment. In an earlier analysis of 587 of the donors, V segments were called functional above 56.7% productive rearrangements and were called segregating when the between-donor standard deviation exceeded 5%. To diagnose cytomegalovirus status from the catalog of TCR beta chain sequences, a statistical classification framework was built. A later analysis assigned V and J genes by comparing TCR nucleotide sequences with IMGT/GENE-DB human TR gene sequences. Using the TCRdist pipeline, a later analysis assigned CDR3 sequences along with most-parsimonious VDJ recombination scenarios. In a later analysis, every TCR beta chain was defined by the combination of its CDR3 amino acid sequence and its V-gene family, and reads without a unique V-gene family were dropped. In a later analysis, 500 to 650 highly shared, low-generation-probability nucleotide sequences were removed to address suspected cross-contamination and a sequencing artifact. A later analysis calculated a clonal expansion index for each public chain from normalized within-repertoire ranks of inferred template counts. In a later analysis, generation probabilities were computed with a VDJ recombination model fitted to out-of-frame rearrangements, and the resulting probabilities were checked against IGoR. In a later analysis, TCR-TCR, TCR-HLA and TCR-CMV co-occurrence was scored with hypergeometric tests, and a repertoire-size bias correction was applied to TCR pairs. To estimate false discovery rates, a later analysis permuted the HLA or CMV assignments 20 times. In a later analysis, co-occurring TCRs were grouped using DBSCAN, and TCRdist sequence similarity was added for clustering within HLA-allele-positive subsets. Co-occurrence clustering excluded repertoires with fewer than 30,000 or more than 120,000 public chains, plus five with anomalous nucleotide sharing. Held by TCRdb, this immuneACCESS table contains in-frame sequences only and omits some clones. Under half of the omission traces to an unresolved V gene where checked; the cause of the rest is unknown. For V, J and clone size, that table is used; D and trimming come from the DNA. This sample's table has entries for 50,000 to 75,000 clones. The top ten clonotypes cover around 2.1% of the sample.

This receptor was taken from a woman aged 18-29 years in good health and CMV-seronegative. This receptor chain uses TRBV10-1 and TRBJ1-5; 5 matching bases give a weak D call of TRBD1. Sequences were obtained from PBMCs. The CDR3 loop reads CASRMDNNQPQHF. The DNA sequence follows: TGCGCCAGCAGAATGGACAACAATCAGCCCCAGCATTTT.